In this sample, the clone carrying this T cell receptor (beta chain) turned up a few times. Antigen specificity is unknown. These data originate in a study of T cell repertoires in ileal Crohn's disease. About the research overall: About half of patients got postoperative therapy: under 12 thiopurines, about 20 anti-TNF.

General study findings and limits: The median delay to postoperative endoscopy was around 7.1 months. Compared with non-smokers, active smokers at surgery showed more clonal expansions.

The time point denotes: neoterminal ileum biopsy at postoperative endoscopy, about 6 months after surgery. The CDR3 consists of 11 residues. From germline, CDR1 is MNHEY and CDR2 SMNVEV (reference sequence). Trimming stripped 6 bases from V and 8 bases from J, with 7 bases between. Clones were read by immunoSEQ multiplex PCR, and TCRdb kept only the in-frame ones, dropping some. The top ten hold about 4% of the sample, which has around 15,000 clones, over 70% seen once. The clonotype comes from an adult with Crohn's disease. The sequencing input was ileal tissue. The chain carries TRBV27 and TRBJ1-4; D is undetermined. The CDR3 sequence is CASRTGEKLFF. CDR3 nucleotides: TGTGCCAGCAGGACGGGCGAAAAACTGTTTTTT.